This T cell receptor beta chain came from a study of cytomegalovirus exposure and HLA in healthy donors. Measured with immunoSEQ multiplex PCR; TCRdb has only the in-frame clones, and not every one. This table holds roughly 180,000 clones, approximately 86% found once. A remark on this clone: Its antigen is undetermined.

Whole-study results and caveats: In vitro confirmation showed three CMV-associated chains to be CMV antigen specific. Cytomegalovirus association was listed for roughly 160 TCR beta chains. The tendency of first-cohort TCR clusters to co-occur in the 120 or so validation repertoires emerged from a later analysis. Rarity held for most TCR sequences, but there were some public TCRs that occurred in many donors.

Sequencing used PBMCs. The TCR sequence derives from a man aged 25-45 years in good health and CMV-seropositive.

The CDR3 here is CASSLGLAGPTDTQYF. The CDR3 coding sequence is TGTGCCAGCAGCTTGGGACTAGCGGGGCCGACAGATACGCAGTATTTT. This chain links TRBV5-4 with TRBJ2-3; 11 bases are shared with TRBD2. There are 16 residues in the CDR3. Losses at the gene ends were 0 bases for V and 3 bases for J; bases not matched to a gene: 3. Germline V gene data show CDR1 as SGHNT and CDR2 as YYREEE (reference sequence).